The 10 T cell receptor beta chains below all came from one sample that was sequenced in a study of shared clonotypes between healthy human individuals. Assay used: immunoSEQ multiplex PCR; TCRdb lists only in-frame clones, some missing. The sample has approximately 980,000 clones; roughly 72% are singletons. The specimen was memory CD4+ T cells sorted from blood. Subset defined: CD45RA-negative fraction. All receptors come from a man younger than 35 in good health.

The CDR3 loop is CAWSQTGGKSGELFF. The CDR3 bases are TGTGCCTGGAGTCAAACAGGGGGCAAGTCCGGGGAGCTGTTTTTT. The J gene is TRBJ2-2, the V gene TRBV30; 9 bases are a match to TRBD1. V was pared by 2 bases and J by 6 bases, with 7 bases of the junction left unmatched. The CDR3 contains 15 residues. Germline V lookup: CDR1 GTSNPN, CDR2 SVGIG (reference sequence).

The rearrangement uses TRBV28 and TRBJ1-1; D perhaps matches TRBD1 (5 bases). V lost 2 bases and J 4 bases, leaving 14 bases between the germline ends. The CDR3 is 15 residues long. Germline lookup yields CDR1 MDHEN and CDR2 SYDVKM. Here the CDR3 reads CASSLRGGGGTEAFF. The CDR3 region has the DNA TGTGCCAGCAGTTTACGCGGGGGTGGAGGCACTGAAGCTTTCTTT.

This chain links TRBV6-1 with TRBJ1-2; a possible D gene is TRBD1 (5 bases). Germline lookup yields CDR1 MNHNS and CDR2 SASEGT. The V end was cut by 6 bases, the J end by 6 bases, with 17 bases between. CDR3 length: 14 residues. CDR3 in DNA: TGTGCCAGCAGACAAAGGGGACCTGATGATGGCTACACCTTC. Translating it yields CASRQRGPDDGYTF.

This clone appeared a single time. The chain joins TRBV11-2 to TRBJ2-5; 13 positions agree with TRBD2. CDR1 is SGHAT, CDR2 FQNNGV, per germline. The CDR3 loop spans 13 amino acids. The V segment lost 1 base and the J segment 14 bases; nucleotides outside the gene matches: 4. In DNA, the CDR3 is TGTGCCAGCAGCTTAGGGACTAGCGGGAGTGTATACTTC. Translated, it gives CASSLGTSGSVYF.

Note on this clone: The same CDR3 arises from other DNA sequences in this sample as well. The J gene is TRBJ1-1, the V gene TRBV7-8; D is unclear. Germline V gives CDR1 SGHVS, CDR2 FQNEAQ. Trimming pared 3 bases from V and 5 bases from J, leaving 10 bases between. The CDR3 is 13 residues long. The CDR3 sequence is CASSLRGGTEAFF. In DNA form, the CDR3 reads TGTGCCAGCAGCTTGCGCGGAGGGACTGAAGCTTTCTTT.

This clone occurred a few times. The rearrangement links TRBV4-3 to TRBJ1-6; no firm D call. V lost 0 bases and J 5 bases, leaving 11 bases between the germline ends. Germline CDR1 is LGHNA and CDR2 is YSLEER. This CDR3 is 16 amino acids long. The chain's CDR3 is CASSQEGQANNSPLHF. The CDR3 DNA follows: TGCGCCAGCAGCCAAGAAGGGCAGGCAAATAATTCACCCCTCCACTTT.

There are a few counts of this clone. The chain employs TRBV5-1 and TRBJ2-1; D tentatively reads TRBD1 or TRBD2 (5 bases each). Trimming removed 0 bases at V and 4 bases at J, with 17 bases between. Germline V gene lookup returns CDR1 SGHRS and CDR2 YFSETQ. The CDR3 spans 17 residues. The CDR3: CASSLASGARSYNEQFF. The CDR3 bases are TGCGCCAGCAGCTTGGCCTCCGGGGCTAGATCTTACAATGAGCAGTTCTTC.

This clone has a handful of counts. The chain recombines TRBV5-1 with TRBJ1-1; D unresolved. V lost 2 bases and J lost 1, with 15 bases in between. Germline CDR1 is SGHRS and CDR2 is YFSETQ. The CDR3 is 16 amino acids. CDR3: CASSFGSGSQNTEAFF. The CDR3, as DNA: TGCGCCAGCAGCTTCGGGTCGGGGAGCCAGAACACTGAAGCTTTCTTT.

V usage is TRBV19 and J usage is TRBJ1-1; D may be TRBD1 (6 bases). The germline V gene has CDR1 LNHDA and CDR2 SQIVND (reference sequence). V shed 6 bases and J shed 1 base, with 15 bases lying between them. The CDR3 has 15 amino acids. CDR3 in DNA: TGTGCCAGTAGCCCGGGGACATTTAAGAACACTGAAGCTTTCTTT. As protein: CASSPGTFKNTEAFF. The full variable domain, with the rest looked up from reference TRBV19 and TRBJ1-1, is DGGITQSPKYLFRKEGQNVTLSCEQNLNHDAMYWYRQDPGQGLRLIYYSQIVNDFQKGDIAEGYSVSREKKESFPLTVTSAQKNPTAFYLCASSPGTFKNTEAFFGQGTRLTVV.

The rearrangement uses TRBV25-1 and TRBJ2-7; D possibly matches TRBD1 or TRBD2 (5 bases each). CDR3 length: 18 residues. The germline gives CDR1 MGHDK, CDR2 SYGVNS. Trimming pared 2 bases from V and 0 bases from J, leaving 20 bases between. CDR3 region: CASSENSAGLGSSYEQYF. CDR3 in DNA: TGTGCCAGCAGTGAAAATTCGGCAGGGTTGGGGAGCTCCTACGAGCAGTACTTC.